This T cell receptor (beta chain) was captured by sequencing in a study of cytomegalovirus exposure and HLA in healthy donors. Study conclusions and caveats: Researchers reported in a later analysis that a missense DCLRE1C variant was tied to TCR beta V- and J-gene trimming.

PCR employed 60 Vbeta and 13 Jbeta primers. Assay used: immunoSEQ multiplex PCR; TCRdb lists only in-frame clones, some missing. The sample has around 130,000 clones, approximately 75% seen once. Trimming removed 1 base at V and 7 bases at J, with 13 bases between. The germline CDR1 and CDR2 sequences are SGHVS and FQNEAQ. This CDR3 spans 14 amino acids. As concerns this clone: Its antigen is not identified.

The V call is TRBV7-8, the J call TRBJ1-2; D is possibly TRBD1 (6 bases). What was sequenced was PBMCs. This sequence was found in a woman between 40 and 50 years old in good health and CMV-seropositive. The CDR3 sequence: CASSLGGGALGYTF. The CDR3 DNA follows: TGTGCCAGCAGCTTAGGAGGGGGGGCCCTTGGCTACACCTTC.